This T cell receptor beta chain was captured in a study of control samples from healthy donors and cancer patients. V was pared by 1 base and J by 9 bases, with 13 bases between. This CDR3 comprises 14 residues. CDR1 SGHKS and CDR2 YYEKEE come from the germline V gene (reference sequence). Sequencing was performed with immunoSEQ multiplex PCR; in TCRdb, only in-frame clones are kept and a portion is missing. The sample includes under 130,000 clones, 75% to 90% seen only once; the top ten take 15% to 20%. This sequence was found in a man between 60 and 70 years old with lung cancer. The J gene is TRBJ2-2, the V gene TRBV5-5; TRBD2 is a possible D gene (5 bases). The specimen sequenced was PBMCs. CDR3 sequence: CASSLTSSIRELFF. CDR3 coding DNA: TGTGCCAGCAGCTTGACCTCTAGCATCCGGGAGCTGTTTTTT.